This TCR beta chain was profiled in a study of regulatory T cells in long-lasting Graves disease. General observations from the study: Persistent disease showed a preference for TRBV28, TRBJ1-2 and TRBJ2-5. Patients with persistent Graves' had lower TCR diversity than newly diagnosed patients.

A word on this clonotype: Its antigen is currently unknown.

As to time point: newly diagnosed GD, antithyroid drugs for less than 3 months. PBMC RNA was the source of the TCR library. Germline V gene sequence: CDR1 MGHRA, CDR2 YSYEKL. This CDR3 has 14 amino acids. Trimming removed 1 base from V and 8 bases from J; junction bases left unmatched: 5. Assembly of TCR beta libraries relied on iRepertoire HTBI primers together with Arm-PCR of CDR3 regions. TCRdb analysed the multiplex PCR reads with MiXCR anew, one entry per CDR3 protein. The sample has under 800,000 distinct CDR3 sequences; 15% to 20% are singletons. The same sample was also studied in work on T cells in Graves' hyperthyroidism and ophthalmopathy.

The chain is built from TRBV4-1 and TRBJ2-1; 7 bases fit TRBD1. The clonotype was recovered from a woman aged 30 to 39 with Graves disease. The source was peripheral blood mononuclear cells (PBMCs), collected at new diagnosis, from a patient treated with antithyroid drugs. The CDR3 reads CASSQADREDEQFF. In nucleotides, the CDR3 is TGCGCCAGCAGCCAAGCTGACAGGGAAGATGAGCAGTTCTTC.